This TCR beta chain was identified in a study of T-cell reconstitution after alpha-beta-depleted transplantation in children. This clonotype showed up many times. The TCRbeta library incorporated unique molecular identifiers. TCRdb reprocessed the PCR reads via MiXCR and lists one record per CDR3 protein. Of about 72,000 distinct CDR3 sequences in the sample, roughly 6.6% were seen once. The CDR3 loop spans 16 amino acids. V was pared by 0 bases and J by 6 bases, with 17 bases between. Germline CDR1 SGHAT, CDR2 FQNNGV. The receptor was isolated from a human donor who donated a stem cell graft to a child with acute lymphoblastic leukemia. The chain is built from TRBV11-2 and TRBJ1-1; weak D call: TRBD1 (6 bases). The sequencing used PBMCs from the stem cell graft donor, collected from the stem cell graft. CDR3 DNA sequence: TGTGCCAGCAGCTTAGATTCTCGGGGGCTGGGCGCTGAAGCTTTCTTT. It specifies CASSLDSRGLGAEAFF.